This is a list of T cell receptor beta chains from one sample in a study of radiotherapy plus CTLA-4 blockade in lung cancer. Only in-frame clones appear in the TCRdb table, and some are missing; sequencing was by immunoSEQ multiplex PCR. The data hold 110,000 or so clones, with about four fifths observed a single time. Source: peripheral blood, taken from a patient treated with radiotherapy plus ipilimumab. The receptors come from a human donor with non-small cell lung cancer who had a partial response to radiotherapy plus ipilimumab. The CDR3 runs from the conserved cysteine through the conserved F or W. Each record gives: CDR3 protein, CDR3 DNA, J gene, D gene, V gene, clone size. The D gene is left open where the match is weak. Clone size is stated in some rows and not others, as once, few, many or a class when expanded.

CDR3: CASSTRVSYEQYF
DNA: TGCGCCAGCAGCACCAGGGTGTCCTACGAGCAGTACTTC
J: TRBJ2-7
D: .
V: TRBV5-1
size: .

CDR3: CSVEDLALAFF
DNA: TGCAGCGTTGAAGATCTAGCCCTGGCTTTCTTT
J: TRBJ1-1
D: .
V: TRBV29-1
size: .

CDR3: CASKETTGNNSPLHF
DNA: TGTGCCAGCAAAGAAACGACAGGGAATAATTCACCCCTCCACTTT
J: TRBJ1-6
D: TRBD1
V: TRBV6-1
size: .

CDR3: CASSSPGLAAYNEQFF
DNA: TGTGCCAGCAGTTCCCCGGGACTAGCGGCTTACAATGAGCAGTTCTTC
J: TRBJ2-1
D: TRBD2
V: TRBV27
size: .

CDR3: CASSLVGGRGQSGYTF
DNA: TGTGCCAGCAGCTTGGTCGGCGGCAGGGGGCAAAGTGGCTACACCTTC
J: TRBJ1-2
D: TRBD1
V: TRBV5-6
size: .

CDR3: CASSLHRVSGANVLTF
DNA: TGTGCCAGCAGCTTACACAGGGTATCTGGGGCCAACGTCCTGACTTTC
J: TRBJ2-6
D: .
V: TRBV11-2
size: .

CDR3: CASSPSPGTDTQYF
DNA: TGTGCCAGCAGCCCCTCTCCGGGCACAGATACGCAGTATTTT
J: TRBJ2-3
D: .
V: TRBV7-2
size: .

CDR3: CASSLMPGSGRHASYNEQFF
DNA: TGTGCCAGCAGCTTAATGCCGGGTAGCGGGAGACACGCGTCCTACAATGAGCAGTTCTTC
J: TRBJ2-1
D: TRBD2
V: TRBV7-3
size: few

CDR3: CASSLAGGPYQETQYF
DNA: TGCGCCAGCAGCTTGGCGGGAGGGCCGTACCAAGAGACCCAGTACTTC
J: TRBJ2-5
D: TRBD2
V: TRBV5-1
size: .

CDR3: CASNGQSNQPQHF
DNA: TGTGCCAGCAATGGACAGAGCAATCAGCCCCAGCATTTT
J: TRBJ1-5
D: .
V: TRBV6-1
size: .

CDR3: CASSQTRSQRVEGYTF
DNA: TGTGCCAGCAGTCAAACCCGGTCACAACGGGTTGAAGGCTACACCTTC
J: TRBJ1-2
D: .
V: TRBV7-3
size: .

CDR3: CASSEADRGWNQPQHF
DNA: TGTGCCAGCAGTGAAGCTGACAGGGGATGGAATCAGCCCCAGCATTTT
J: TRBJ1-5
D: TRBD1
V: TRBV6-1
size: .

CDR3: CAWRAGHLGYTF
DNA: TGTGCCTGGAGAGCTGGACACTTGGGCTACACCTTC
J: TRBJ1-2
D: .
V: TRBV30
size: .

CDR3: CASGEVDRHEQYF
DNA: TGTGCCAGCGGCGAGGTGGACAGACACGAGCAGTACTTC
J: TRBJ2-7
D: .
V: TRBV28
size: .

CDR3: CASRRERNTEAFF
DNA: TGTGCCAGTAGAAGGGAGCGGAACACTGAAGCTTTCTTT
J: TRBJ1-1
D: .
V: TRBV19
size: few

CDR3: CASSYREGKKANYGYTF
DNA: TGTGCCAGCAGCTACCGGGAGGGGAAAAAAGCTAACTATGGCTACACCTTT
J: TRBJ1-2
D: .
V: TRBV13
size: .

CDR3: CASSLTAGANSGYTF
DNA: TGTGCCAGCAGCTTGACTGCAGGGGCAAATTCGGGCTACACCTTC
J: TRBJ1-2
D: .
V: TRBV7-9
size: .

CDR3: CASSVEVIDGYTF
DNA: TGTGCCAGCAGCGTTGAGGTTATTGATGGCTACACCTTC
J: TRBJ1-2
D: .
V: TRBV9
size: .

CDR3: CASSPRDIQETQYF
DNA: TGTGCCAGCAGCCCCAGGGACATCCAAGAGACCCAGTACTTC
J: TRBJ2-5
D: .
V: TRBV7-9
size: .

CDR3: CASSEGTGGLYGYTF
DNA: TGTGCCAGCAGTGAAGGGACAGGGGGGTTGTATGGCTACACCTTC
J: TRBJ1-2
D: TRBD1
V: TRBV2
size: .

CDR3: CASRSQGKGTIYF
DNA: TGTGCCAGCAGATCACAGGGAAAGGGGACCATATATTTT
J: TRBJ1-3
D: .
V: TRBV27
size: few

CDR3: CASSIDGLAGTDTQYF
DNA: TGCGCCAGCAGCATAGATGGACTAGCGGGGACAGATACGCAGTATTTT
J: TRBJ2-3
D: TRBD2
V: TRBV5-1
size: .

CDR3: CASSNLAGGPRGQYF
DNA: TGTGCCAGCAGTAACTTAGCGGGAGGGCCCCGGGGGCAGTACTTC
J: TRBJ2-7
D: TRBD2
V: TRBV28
size: .

CDR3: CASSYPTGAGANVLTF
DNA: TGTGCCAGCAGCTACCCTACAGGGGCAGGGGCCAACGTCCTGACTTTC
J: TRBJ2-6
D: TRBD1
V: TRBV7-9
size: .

CDR3: CASSTATHAQETQYF
DNA: TGTGCCAGCAGCACGGCGACTCACGCCCAAGAGACCCAGTACTTC
J: TRBJ2-5
D: .
V: TRBV4-2
size: once

CDR3: CASSFGGGPQTQYF
DNA: TGTGCCAGCAGCTTTGGGGGAGGGCCACAGACCCAGTACTTC
J: TRBJ2-5
D: TRBD2
V: TRBV7-8
size: .

CDR3: CASSTDFYEQYF
DNA: TGTGCCAGCAGCACCGACTTCTACGAGCAGTACTTC
J: TRBJ2-7
D: .
V: TRBV9
size: .

CDR3: CASSPPIFPGELFF
DNA: TGTGCCAGCAGTCCCCCAATTTTCCCCGGGGAGCTGTTTTTT
J: TRBJ2-2
D: .
V: TRBV28
size: .

CDR3: CASSISSEGGSYEQYF
DNA: TGTGCCAGTAGTATCTCTTCAGAAGGAGGCTCCTACGAGCAGTACTTC
J: TRBJ2-7
D: .
V: TRBV19
size: .

CDR3: CASSLLAGGNTGELFF
DNA: TGTGCCAGCAGCTTGTTAGCGGGAGGCAACACCGGGGAGCTGTTTTTT
J: TRBJ2-2
D: TRBD2
V: TRBV5-4
size: .

CDR3: CASSPGQDYNYGYTF
DNA: TGTGCCAGCAGCCCCGGACAGGATTATAACTATGGCTACACCTTC
J: TRBJ1-2
D: TRBD1
V: TRBV5-4
size: .

CDR3: CASSLSSYNEQFF
DNA: TGTGCCAGCAGCCTGAGCTCCTACAATGAGCAGTTCTTC
J: TRBJ2-1
D: .
V: TRBV6-1
size: few

CDR3: CASKGQGAHEQYF
DNA: TGTGCCAGCAAAGGACAGGGGGCCCACGAGCAGTACTTC
J: TRBJ2-7
D: TRBD1
V: TRBV2
size: few

CDR3: CASSIQSAGTGVANYGYTF
DNA: TGTGCCAGTAGTATTCAGTCCGCCGGGACAGGGGTAGCTAACTATGGCTACACCTTC
J: TRBJ1-2
D: TRBD1
V: TRBV19
size: .

CDR3: CSVPNDPGQTEAFF
DNA: TGCAGCGTTCCGAACGACCCAGGACAAACTGAAGCTTTCTTT
J: TRBJ1-1
D: .
V: TRBV29-1
size: .

CDR3: CAISQQQGRTGNTIYF
DNA: TGTGCCATCAGTCAACAACAGGGAAGGACCGGAAACACCATATATTTT
J: TRBJ1-3
D: .
V: TRBV10-3
size: .

CDR3: CASGTGYGYTF
DNA: TGTGCCAGCGGGACAGGGTATGGCTACACCTTC
J: TRBJ1-2
D: TRBD1
V: TRBV28
size: .

CDR3: CASKTGTAGNTIYF
DNA: TGTGCCAGCAAGACTGGGACAGCTGGAAACACCATATATTTT
J: TRBJ1-3
D: TRBD1
V: TRBV6-1
size: .

CDR3: CASRDTGYTEAFF
DNA: TGTGCCAGCAGAGATACAGGGTACACTGAAGCTTTCTTT
J: TRBJ1-1
D: .
V: TRBV28
size: .

CDR3: CASGVLSSGNTIYF
DNA: TGTGCCAGCGGAGTGTTGAGCTCTGGAAACACCATATATTTT
J: TRBJ1-3
D: .
V: TRBV28
size: .

CDR3: CASSPRDSGTDTQYF
DNA: TGTGCCAGCAGCCCCCGGGACAGCGGCACAGATACGCAGTATTTT
J: TRBJ2-3
D: TRBD1
V: TRBV11-3
size: .

CDR3: CASNPPGLRGRTGELFF
DNA: TGTGCCAGCAACCCCCCAGGCTTGAGGGGGCGCACCGGGGAGCTGTTTTTT
J: TRBJ2-2
D: TRBD1
V: TRBV28
size: .